A selection of T cell receptor beta chains follows, all from one sample in a study of T cell repertoires in cytomegalovirus infection. Via MiXCR, TCRdb re-called the reads, giving one row per CDR3 protein. Among hundreds of thousands of distinct CDR3 sequences, 25% to 40% were seen once, and the ten largest hold around 13%. The sequencing sample was made of PBMCs. These receptors came from a human donor in good health (CMV status not recorded). Some clones in this sample may be carry-over from other donors' samples. Each CDR3 is given without its conserved first and last residue. Each record gives: V gene, CDR3 protein.

>TRBV2
ASSFPGTGAYEQY
>TRBV7-9
ASSLTARYMNTEAF
>TRBV7-2
ASSSSPIAYEQY
>TRBV6-1
ASSEKSSGANVLT
>TRBV9
ASSGDSKVGYT
>TRBV5-1
ASSLETSQDTQY
>TRBV4-1
ASSQDGGDSNQPQH
>TRBV20-1
SASWWTKNTEAF
>TRBV29-1
SVEGPEAF
>TRBV7-9
ASSLGVGGNEQF
>TRBV7-6
ASSLGPGLDTDTQY